The T cell receptor beta chain under discussion was sequenced for a study of a mutant IDH1 vaccine in newly diagnosed glioma. Turning to the study itself: Vaccines began 4-6 weeks after radiotherapy alone, or with temozolomide cycles. Treated patients comprised 62.5% males and around 40% females, mean age around 40 years. Broader study findings: Shifts in the top peripheral T cell clonotypes seemed unrelated to pseudoprogression.

Clones were sequenced by immunoSEQ multiplex PCR, and TCRdb holds only the in-frame ones, with some missing. The data hold about 56,000 clones, with around four fifths observed a single time. This clone was seen more than once but under ten times. The target antigen is unknown. Time point in this sample: week 47, end of study. Vaccine doses each comprised 300 ug of mutant IDH1 20-mer peptide, with topical imiquimod. In weeks 1, 3, 5, 7, 11, 15, 19 and 23, patients were vaccinated. V dropped 7 bases and J dropped 3 bases, with 10 bases sitting between them. The CDR3 length is 13 residues. CDR1 and CDR2 (germline): SEHNR, FQNEAQ (reference sequence).

The source is a woman aged 50 to 65 with glioma. Sequenced material: PBMCs, taken from a glioma patient whose treatment included an IDH1 peptide vaccine. V is TRBV7-9 and J is TRBJ1-3; D gene uncertain. The CDR3 nucleotides are TGTGCCAGCACCCCTCGTGGTGGAAACACCATATATTTT. Protein product: CASTPRGGNTIYF. The full variable domain, in which reference TRBV7-9 and TRBJ1-3 provide the parts outside the CDR3, is DTGVSQNPRHKITKRGQNVTFRCDPISEHNRLYWYRQTLGQGPEFLTYFQNEAQLEKSRLLSDRFSAERPKGSFSTLEIQRTEQGDSAMYLCASTPRGGNTIYFGEGSWLTVV.